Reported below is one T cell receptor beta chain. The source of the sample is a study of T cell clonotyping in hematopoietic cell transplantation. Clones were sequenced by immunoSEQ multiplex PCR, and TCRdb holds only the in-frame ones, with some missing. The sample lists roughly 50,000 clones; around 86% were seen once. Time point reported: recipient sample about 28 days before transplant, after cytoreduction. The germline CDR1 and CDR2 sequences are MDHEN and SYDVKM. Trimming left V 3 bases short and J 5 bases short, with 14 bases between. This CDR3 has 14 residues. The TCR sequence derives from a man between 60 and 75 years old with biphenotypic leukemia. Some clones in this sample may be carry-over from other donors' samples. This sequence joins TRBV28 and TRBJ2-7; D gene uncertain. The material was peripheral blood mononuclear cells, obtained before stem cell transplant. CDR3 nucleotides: TGTGCCAGCAGTTTGTCCCGGGCTGATAACGAGCAGTACTTC. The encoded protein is CASSLSRADNEQYF.